This T cell receptor beta chain was profiled in a study of cytomegalovirus exposure and HLA in healthy donors (dated by TCRdb to about 2017). Concerning the study at large: According to an earlier analysis of 587 of the donors, 150 million to 200 million T cells yielded 90 million to 140 million unique TCR beta sequences and about 300 Gb of sequence data. Every repertoire in the discovery cohort had been generated on one and the same sequencing platform. The study aimed to test whether signatures of past pathogen exposure could be identified by cataloging public T cell receptors. Class I and class II HLA loci were covered by the typing at four-digit resolution. An early release that covered 640 HLA-typed donors contained approximately 300 gigabases of sequencing data and tens of millions of unique TCR sequences. In an earlier analysis of 500 to 650 of the donors, high-throughput TCR beta sequencing was used to judge whether each TCR beta V gene segment behaved as functional or pseudogenic. A separate validation cohort of approximately 120 different subjects was used in addition to the roughly 700-subject first cohort. Among about 400 genotyped donors of the cohort, an average of about 220,000 unique TCR beta nucleotide sequences was sequenced per donor, of which about 19% were non-productive. Five DR-DQ haplotypes were handled as single units for association and clustering because linkage in the cohort was strong. To predict cytomegalovirus infection status, the study combined high-throughput TCR immunosequencing, statistical association of individual TCRs with disease status, and machine learning. Of the approximately 400 genotyped donors, 65% to 90% fell in the genetic ancestry cluster associated with self-reported Caucasian donors. The number of donors typed differed by locus, with roughly 629-640 for A, B, C, DRB1 and DQB1, over 500 for DQA1, over 600 for DPA1, and around 450 for DPB1. The T cell repertoires of 550 to 850 subjects were profiled by immunosequencing and related to cytomegalovirus serostatus. Donor age, sex, ethnicity and CMV serostatus were collected together with the repertoire data. The later analysis used no new phenotypic data to find candidate immune exposures, relying instead on TCR beta sequences and their occurrence across donors. A later genetic analysis used genome-wide SNP genotypes for about 55% of the 666 donors, treating that subset as a discovery cohort. To study patterns of TCR occurrence, a later analysis re-analyzed previously published TCR beta repertoires from 550 to 800 donors and added high-resolution HLA genotyping. The investigation overall reported the following: Most CMV-associated TCR beta chains appeared to be HLA-restricted in a later analysis, and the HLA associations seemed to be driven largely by CMV exposure. The cohort was sequenced for TCR beta chains only, and without alpha or paired-chain data the features that could be detected were limited. While some public TCRs were present in many individuals, most TCR sequences turned up only very rarely across donors. According to a later analysis, parvovirus B19, influenza, CMV and Epstein-Barr virus appeared linked to several top co-occurrence clusters. A cluster of highly shared sequence variants was judged likely to be a technical artifact of the sequencing pipeline. Broadly in line with IMGT annotations, most TCR beta V segments showed up in productive rearrangements about 87% or about 30% of the time in an earlier analysis of several hundred of the donors. For the cohort, immune exposure information was limited to CMV serostatus. Linkage disequilibrium might explain the correlated functional status among segregating V segments, but an unknown experimental factor could not be ruled out. Strong co-occurrence of HLA alleles, especially DR and DQ, made assigning TCR associations to individual alleles difficult. A further reported finding was that TCR beta sequences accurately predicted the HLA-A and HLA-B alleles for most subjects in the first cohort. In a later analysis, HLA-associated TCR beta chains showed more clonal expansion and lower generation probabilities than non-associated chains that were equally common. According to a later genetic analysis, donors in an Asian-associated ancestry cluster had fewer N-insertions in productive TCRs than the approximately 700-donor mean. An association between a missense DCLRE1C variant and V-gene and J-gene trimming of TCR beta chains was found in a later genetic analysis and replicated in an independent cohort. Three of the identified cytomegalovirus-associated TCR beta chains were confirmed in vitro to be specific for cytomegalovirus antigens. In a later analysis, the rate of TCR association differed among HLA loci, with DRB1 alleles having the most associated TCRs and HLA-C alleles having the fewest. The authors suggested that the approach could potentially be extended to other disease states and immunological phenotypes. The study gave a list of under 200 TCR beta chains associated with cytomegalovirus. The 87-base-pair reads could not distinguish some IMGT-functional V segments, including TRBV6-2 and TRBV6-3, so those segments were excluded. Roughly uniform sequencing depth across donors was assumed in presence/absence analyses, although this assumption may not hold. Specific HLA alleles were associated with about 17,000 TCR beta sequences at a false discovery rate of 0.05 in a later analysis. Cytomegalovirus status was reported to be diagnosed by the classifier with high specificity and sensitivity in both the original and validation cohorts. Because counts were too low, around 17 rarely observed V segments, including chromosome 9 orphons, were left out of the earlier analysis of 500 to 750 of the donors. Because some donors lacked HLA typing at each locus, the association tests relied only on the typed subset.

V loses 6 bases of germline sequence and J loses 2 bases, and the interval between the two ends is 14 bases. The CDR3 contains 14 residues, cysteine and phenylalanine counted. Only the CDR3 portion is preserved as DNA: 42 bases, with reading frame beginning at the first base. CDR1 is given as SGHTA and CDR2 as FQGNSA, both from the germline V gene. Note on this clone: Its antigen target is currently unknown. Per-nucleotide qualities are absent, and no much larger clonotype sits a single base away.

Libraries were constructed by the immunoSEQ multiplex PCR assay. The multiplex PCR relied on a mix of 60 forward primers for TCR Vbeta segments and 13 reverse primers for TCR Jbeta segments. The CDR3 region of rearranged TCR beta genes was amplified from genomic DNA with a multiplex PCR assay. The Illumina HiSeq System was used to sequence the amplified TCR beta libraries as 87-base-pair reads. The authors' analysis ran thus. In a later analysis, some 80 million unique TCR beta chains were counted across the 650 to 700 repertoires, and around 10 million of these chains were shared by at least two donors. A nearest-neighbor algorithm error-corrected the raw reads and collapsed the reads into unique sequences, merging closely related sequences to remove PCR and sequencing errors. V, D and J gene segments were assigned by aligning CDR3 sequences to IMGT reference sequences. For a sequence to be retained, a match of at least six nucleotides was required to both a V gene segment and a J gene segment. A rearrangement was called productive if the CDR3 had no stop codons and remained in frame with V and J, and every other rearrangement was called non-productive. CDR3 was defined by IMGT convention, running from the second conserved V-encoded cysteine to the conserved J-encoded phenylalanine. Sequences without an unambiguous match to a single V gene segment were excluded from the earlier analysis of about 630 of the donors. An earlier analysis of just under 600 of the donors called V segments functional above 56.7% productive rearrangements and segregating when the between-donor standard deviation exceeded 5%. A statistical classification framework was built to diagnose cytomegalovirus status from the catalog of TCR beta chain sequences. V and J gene assignment, in a later analysis, came from comparing TCR nucleotide sequences with IMGT/GENE-DB human TR gene sequences. A later analysis assigned CDR3 sequences and most-parsimonious VDJ recombination scenarios with the TCRdist pipeline. A later analysis defined each TCR beta chain by its CDR3 amino acid sequence plus V-gene family, and excluded reads lacking a unique V-gene family. As a way to deal with suspected cross-contamination and a sequencing artifact, a later analysis dropped 450 to 600 nucleotide sequences that were highly shared and had low generation probability. In a later analysis, a clonal expansion index for each public chain was calculated from normalized within-repertoire ranks of inferred template counts. In a later analysis, generation probabilities were computed with a VDJ recombination model fitted to out-of-frame rearrangements, and the resulting probabilities were checked against IGoR. In a later analysis, TCR-TCR, TCR-HLA and TCR-CMV co-occurrence was scored with hypergeometric tests, and a repertoire-size bias correction was applied to TCR pairs. To estimate false discovery rates, a later analysis permuted the HLA or CMV assignments 20 times. In a later analysis, co-occurring TCRs were grouped using DBSCAN, with TCRdist sequence similarity added in when clustering inside HLA-allele-positive subsets. For co-occurrence clustering, repertoires with fewer than 30,000 or more than 120,000 public chains were excluded, along with four to six repertoires with anomalous nucleotide sharing. TCRdb holds this immuneACCESS table with in-frame rearrangements only. Some clones are missing; in checked studies, unresolved V genes explain under half, and the rest has no known cause. D and trimming come from the DNA, and the V and J calls and clone size come from that table. This sample gives approximately 200,000 clones in total; approximately 81% of them show up just once. The ten top clones hold 1.3% of the sample.

The cohort consisted of 600 or so healthy bone marrow donors. At the time of sampling, every cohort member was nominally healthy, though immune exposures that went unrecorded were likely present. CMV serostatus was positive for about 300 and negative for about half of the roughly 700 cohort members, and was not recorded for this donor. Each donor provided a peripheral blood sample, and peripheral blood mononuclear cells were used for TCR beta sequencing. The Qiagen DNeasy Blood Extraction Kit was used to extract genomic DNA from the blood cell samples. What was sequenced was PBMCs. The chain couples TRBV7-2 to TRBJ2-7; perhaps TRBD1 is the D gene, with 5 bases matching. The sequence came from a human donor in good health. Here the CDR3 is given as CASRPDKSTYEQYF. The sequence in DNA is TGTGCCAGCAGACCGGACAAGTCAACCTACGAGCAGTACTTC.